The 23 T cell receptor beta chains below come from one sample, sequenced in a study of post-analysis software for immune sequencing data. Presence of unique molecular identifiers characterized the TCR beta cDNA libraries. In TCRdb, the PCR reads were re-called with MiXCR into one record per CDR3 protein. The data show about 430,000 distinct CDR3 sequences, 35% to 45% seen once. These receptors' antigens are unknown. Study-wide points: Roughly 5 TRBV segments (TRBV5-6, TRBV5-1 and TRBV20-1 among them) occurred more frequently in patients than in controls.

The sample taken for sequencing was blood. The source of these receptors is a girl aged 2-9 years with multiple sclerosis.

This clonotype was detected only a few times. This sequence joins TRBV6-6 and TRBJ2-5, with 8 bases that match TRBD1. The CDR3 has 14 amino acids. The V gene's germline CDR1 is MNHNY and CDR2 SVGAGI (reference sequence). Trimming took 5 bases from V and 3 from J; bases not matched to a gene: 5. CDR3 loop: CASSTQGAKETQYF. The CDR3 DNA reads as TGTGCCAGCAGTACCCAGGGGGCCAAAGAGACCCAGTACTTC.

This clonotype turned up a few times. An end of the junction differs from the germline gene, which may be a read error. The chain links TRBV28 to TRBJ2-1; 14 bases line up with TRBD2. The CDR3 length is 15 residues. CDR1 MDHEN and CDR2 SYDVKM come from the germline V gene. CDR3 coding DNA: TGTGCCAGCAGTTCCGGGACTAGCGGGAGCTATGAGCAGTTCTTT. Its translation is CASSSGTSGSYEQFF.

The chain is built from TRBV4-3 and TRBJ1-5, with D unresolved. Trimming pared 1 base from V and 3 bases from J, leaving 10 bases between. The length of the CDR3 is 15 residues. CDR1 is LGHNA and CDR2 is YSLEER in the germline V gene. The CDR3 nucleotides read TGCGCCAGCAGCCAAGGCAGGACCCTCAATCAGCCCCAGCATTTT. Protein: CASSQGRTLNQPQHF.

The chain links TRBV12-3 or TRBV12-4 to TRBJ2-7, with D perhaps matching TRBD1 (6 bases). The CDR3 loop spans 15 amino acids. V lost 5 bases and J lost 7, with 21 bases in between. CDR3 sequence: CASSTGNPYSEEQYF. In DNA, the CDR3 is TGTGCCAGCAGTACAGGGAATCCCTACTCGGAGGAGCAGTACTTC.

The rearrangement joins TRBV7-8 to TRBJ2-2; TRBD1 matches at 7 bases. V lost 5 bases and J lost 7; bases outside the gene matches: 1. The CDR3 is made up of 12 amino acids. CDR1 and CDR2 from the germline V gene are SGHVS and FQNEAQ. CDR3 protein: CASSTGDGELFF. The CDR3 DNA sequence: TGTGCCAGCAGCACAGGGGACGGGGAGCTGTTTTTT.

The chain uses TRBV6-2 or TRBV6-3 and TRBJ2-7; D may be TRBD1 (6 bases). V was pared by 6 bases and J by 3 bases, with 15 bases between. Germline values: CDR1 MNHEY, CDR2 SVGEGT. This CDR3 spans 14 amino acids. The CDR3 loop reads CASRDRSYDYEQYF. The CDR3, as DNA: TGTGCCAGCAGAGACAGGTCGTATGACTACGAGCAGTACTTC.

V is TRBV20-1 and J is TRBJ2-3; D might be TRBD1 (5 bases). The CDR3 totals 13 residues. CDR1 and CDR2 from the germline V gene are DFQATT and SNEGSKA (reference sequence). Trimming stripped 1 base from V and 2 bases from J, with 7 bases between. As DNA, the CDR3 is TGCAGTGCTAGAGTGGACATCACAGATACGCAGTATTTT. Translation gives CSARVDITDTQYF.

This clonotype was detected only a few times. The V call is TRBV29-1, the J call TRBJ2-1; 12 bases map to TRBD2. The CDR3 sequence is 14 residues long. Germline-derived CDR1 and CDR2 are SQVTM and ANQGSEA. Trimming at V came to 6 bases and at J to 6 bases, leaving 6 bases not matched to a gene. CDR3 in DNA: TGCAGCGTCAAGGGACTAGCGGGCCCCAATGAGCAGTTCTTC. Translated: CSVKGLAGPNEQFF.

This clonotype appeared a few times. V usage is TRBV7-9 and J usage is TRBJ2-5, with 7 bases matching TRBD2. Germline loops: CDR1 SEHNR, CDR2 FQNEAQ (reference sequence). The trim removed 7 bases at V and 1 base at J, leaving 9 bases unmatched. The CDR3 is made up of 15 amino acids. In nucleotides, the CDR3 is TGTGCCAGCAACTCGCTAGCGGAGGGCCAAGAGACCCAGTACTTC. Residues: CASNSLAEGQETQYF.

This chain joins TRBV5-5 and TRBJ2-7; 16 nucleotides align to TRBD2. V lost 4 bases and J lost 3; bases outside the gene matches: 10. CDR3 length equals 18 residues. The germline CDR1 and CDR2 sequences are SGHKS and YYEKEE (reference sequence). CDR3 nucleotides: TGTGCCAGCAGCCCTGGCTCGGGACTAGCGGGAGGGCGCTACGAGCAGTACTTC. Its translation is CASSPGSGLAGGRYEQYF.

The CDR3 loop is CASSSRYLYEQYF. In DNA form, the CDR3 reads TGTGCCAGCAGTTCTCGCTACCTGTACGAGCAGTACTTC. The J gene is TRBJ2-7, the V gene TRBV28, with no clear D. Trimming took 4 bases from V and 4 from J, leaving 11 bases between them. This CDR3 contains 13 residues. Looked up from germline, CDR1 is MDHEN and CDR2 is SYDVKM.

This clonotype came up a few times. The J gene is TRBJ2-3, the V gene TRBV20-1; no clear D gene. Germline values: CDR1 DFQATT, CDR2 SNEGSKA (reference sequence). Trimming cost V 6 bases and J 2 bases, with 6 bases left between them. The CDR3 is 11 amino acids. CDR3 residues: CSAPNTDTQYF. As DNA, the CDR3 is TGCAGTGCGCCGAACACAGATACGCAGTATTTT.

This chain uses TRBV7-3 with TRBJ1-6, with a possible D match to TRBD1 (5 bases). Germline lookup yields CDR1 SGHTA and CDR2 FQGTGA. The V end was cut by 4 bases, the J end by 7 bases, with 8 bases between. CDR3 length: 13 residues. CDR3 nucleotide sequence: TGTGCCAGCAGCTCACAGGAAAATTCACCCCTCCACTTT. This gives the protein CASSSQENSPLHF. Full variable domain (remainder filled in from reference TRBV7-3 and TRBJ1-6): GAGVSQTPSNKVTEKGKYVELRCDPISGHTALYWYRQSLGQGPEFLIYFQGTGAADDSGLPNDRFFAVRPEGSVSTLKIQRTERGDSAVYLCASSSQENSPLHFGNGTRLTVT.

This clonotype has more than one count but fewer than ten. The chain uses TRBV12-3 or TRBV12-4 and TRBJ2-1; the match to TRBD1 covers 7 bases. J lost 4 bases, V lost 6 bases, and 9 bases had no gene match. CDR3 length: 15 residues. As DNA, the CDR3 is TGTGCCAGCAGATTGGGGGACAGCAATTACAATGAGCAGTTCTTC. Encoded protein: CASRLGDSNYNEQFF.

This clonotype was detected ten times or more. The chain carries TRBV20-1 and TRBJ2-7, with 10 bases aligning to TRBD1. Per the germline V gene, CDR1 is DFQATT and CDR2 is SNEGSKA (reference sequence). The CDR3 covers 14 residues. Unmatched junction bases numbered 10, after V lost 6 bases and J lost 5 bases. CDR3 sequence reads: CSAASGQGVHEQYF. The CDR3 nucleotides read TGCAGTGCCGCTAGCGGACAGGGGGTCCACGAGCAGTACTTC.

The chain is built from TRBV29-1 and TRBJ1-1; D is undetermined. V lost 6 bases and J lost 4, with 9 bases in between. This CDR3 spans 11 amino acids. Germline V gene sequence: CDR1 SQVTM, CDR2 ANQGSEA. CDR3 DNA sequence: TGCAGCGTCGACCTGCGCACTGAAGCTTTCTTT. Its protein product is CSVDLRTEAFF.

This clonotype has only a few counts. V and J are TRBV4-3 and TRBJ1-4; D is perhaps TRBD1 (6 bases). Germline CDR1 LGHNA, CDR2 YSLEER. V lost 1 base to trimming and J lost 0 bases, with 12 bases between them. CDR3 length: 17 amino acids. The CDR3 bases are TGCGCCAGCAGCCAAGGGACAGCAGTCTCAACTAATGAAAAACTGTTTTTT. Its protein is CASSQGTAVSTNEKLFF.

Here the CDR3 DNA reads TGCGCCAGCAGCCAAGCGGGACAAGGGTCAACTAATGAAAAACTGTTTTTT. Translating gives CASSQAGQGSTNEKLFF. The chain combines TRBV4-1 with TRBJ1-4; tentatively, D is TRBD1 (6 bases). V lost 1 base, J lost 0 bases, and 12 bases lay in between. Looked up from germline, CDR1 is MGHRA and CDR2 is YSYEKL. This CDR3 comprises 17 residues.

The V and J genes are TRBV20-1 and TRBJ1-2, with 7 nucleotides matching TRBD1. The CDR3 is 14 residues long. Germline V CDR1 and CDR2: DFQATT, SNEGSKA (reference sequence). Trimming removed 3 bases from V and 1 base from J; junction bases left unmatched: 5. The CDR3 reads CSASTGVLNYGYTF. CDR3 coding DNA: TGCAGTGCTAGTACAGGGGTGCTTAACTATGGCTACACCTTC.

The chain recombines TRBV12-3 or TRBV12-4 with TRBJ2-7, with 12 bases identical to TRBD1. Losses at the gene ends were 7 bases for V and 2 bases for J; bases not matched to a gene: 6. The CDR3 covers 15 residues. This CDR3 reads CASIDRDRGPYEQYF. Written as DNA, the CDR3 is TGTGCCAGCATTGACCGGGACAGGGGGCCCTACGAGCAGTACTTC.

To note about this clonotype: Since the CDR3 does not end with the conserved phenylalanine or tryptophan, this likely comes from a read error. The chain carries TRBV4-2 and TRBJ2-1; D is possibly TRBD2 (6 bases). The CDR3 totals 14 residues. V gave up 3 bases and J gave up 2 bases, with 8 bases separating them. Germline V gene lookup returns CDR1 LGHNA and CDR2 YNFKEQ. The CDR3 bases are TGTGCCAGCAGCCATAGCGGACCCTACAATGAGCAGTTCGTC. Protein: CASSHSGPYNEQFV.

A few counts support this clonotype. V usage is TRBV28 and J usage is TRBJ2-7, with D hard to call. The ends were cut back, 5 bases at V and 3 bases at J, with 17 bases in the middle. Germline CDR1 is MDHEN and CDR2 is SYDVKM. The CDR3 sequence is 15 residues long. The CDR3 coding sequence is TGTGCCAGCAGTCGCTATGTTCGAGGCAGCTACGAGCAGTACTTC. It translates to CASSRYVRGSYEQYF. The whole variable domain, filled in from reference TRBV28 and TRBJ2-7, reads DVKVTQSSRYLVKRTGEKVFLECVQDMDHENMFWYRQDPGLGLRLIYFSYDVKMKEKGDIPEGYSVSREKKERFSLILESASTNQTSMYLCASSRYVRGSYEQYFGPGTRLTVT.

This clonotype came up a few times. V gene TRBV7-2 combines with J gene TRBJ2-7; the D gene is possibly TRBD2 (5 bases). With 5 bases removed from V and 1 base from J, the gap between germline ends came to 27 bases. CDR1 and CDR2 (germline): SGHTA, FQGNSA. There are 19 residues in the CDR3. CDR3 sequence: CASSPRQETGISWSYEQYF. The DNA of the CDR3 is TGTGCCAGCAGCCCCCGGCAAGAGACGGGAATTAGCTGGTCCTACGAGCAGTACTTC. The whole variable domain, filled in from reference TRBV7-2 and TRBJ2-7, reads GAGVSQSPSNKVTEKGKDVELRCDPISGHTALYWYRQSLGQGLEFLIYFQGNSAPDKSGLPSDRFSAERTGGSVSTLTIQRTQQEDSAVYLCASSPRQETGISWSYEQYFGPGTRLTVT.